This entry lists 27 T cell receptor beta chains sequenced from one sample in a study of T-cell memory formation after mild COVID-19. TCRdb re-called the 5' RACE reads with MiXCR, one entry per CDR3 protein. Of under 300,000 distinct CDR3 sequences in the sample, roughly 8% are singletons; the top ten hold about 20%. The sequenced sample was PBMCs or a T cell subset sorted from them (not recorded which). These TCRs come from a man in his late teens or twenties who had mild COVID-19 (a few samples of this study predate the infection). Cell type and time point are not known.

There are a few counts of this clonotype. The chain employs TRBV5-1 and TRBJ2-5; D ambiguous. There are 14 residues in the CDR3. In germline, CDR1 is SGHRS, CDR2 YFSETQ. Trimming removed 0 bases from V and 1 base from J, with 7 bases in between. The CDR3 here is CASSLDVTQETQYF. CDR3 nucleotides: TGCGCCAGCAGCTTGGATGTGACCCAAGAGACCCAGTACTTC.

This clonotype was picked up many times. The CDR3 DNA follows: TGTGCCAGCAGCCTAACGAGGACAGTCTACAATGAGCAGTTCTTC. Amino acid sequence: CASSLTRTVYNEQFF. The chain employs TRBV4-2 and TRBJ2-1; possible D gene TRBD1, 6 bases. The V and J ends lost 4 bases and 3 bases respectively, with 13 bases between them. Looked up from germline, CDR1 is LGHNA and CDR2 is YNFKEQ. CDR3 size: 15 residues.

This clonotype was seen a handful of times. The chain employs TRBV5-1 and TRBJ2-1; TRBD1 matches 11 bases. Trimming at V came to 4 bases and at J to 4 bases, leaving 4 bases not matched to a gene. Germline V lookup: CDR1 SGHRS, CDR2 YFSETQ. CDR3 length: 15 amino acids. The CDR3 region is CASSTGQGAYNEQFF. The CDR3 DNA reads TGCGCCAGCAGCACCGGACAGGGGGCGTACAATGAGCAGTTCTTC. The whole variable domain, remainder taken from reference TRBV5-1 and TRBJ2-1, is KAGVTQTPRYLIKTRGQQVTLSCSPISGHRSVSWYQQTPGQGLQFLFEYFSETQRNKGNFPGRFSGRQFSNSRSEMNVSTLELGDSALYLCASSTGQGAYNEQFFGPGTRLTVL.

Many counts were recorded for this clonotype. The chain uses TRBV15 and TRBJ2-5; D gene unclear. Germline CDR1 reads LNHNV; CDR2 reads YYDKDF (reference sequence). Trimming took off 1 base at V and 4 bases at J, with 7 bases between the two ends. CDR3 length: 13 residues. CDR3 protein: CATSRGLGETQYF. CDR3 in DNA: TGTGCCACCAGCAGAGGGTTGGGAGAGACCCAGTACTTC.

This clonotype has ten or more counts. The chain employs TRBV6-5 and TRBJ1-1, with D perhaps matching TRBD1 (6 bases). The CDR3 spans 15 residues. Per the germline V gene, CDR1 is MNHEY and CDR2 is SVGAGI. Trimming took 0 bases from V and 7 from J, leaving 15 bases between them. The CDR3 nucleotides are TGTGCCAGCAGTTACTCTTTGGACAGCAGCTTTGAAGCTTTCTTT. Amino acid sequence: CASSYSLDSSFEAFF.

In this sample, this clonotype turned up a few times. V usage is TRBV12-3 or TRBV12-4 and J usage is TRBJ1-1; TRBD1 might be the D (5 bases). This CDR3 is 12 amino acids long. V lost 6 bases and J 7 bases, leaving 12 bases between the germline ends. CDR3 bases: TGTGCCAGCAGCCCTGGGGCAGGTGAAGCTTTCTTT. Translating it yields CASSPGAGEAFF.

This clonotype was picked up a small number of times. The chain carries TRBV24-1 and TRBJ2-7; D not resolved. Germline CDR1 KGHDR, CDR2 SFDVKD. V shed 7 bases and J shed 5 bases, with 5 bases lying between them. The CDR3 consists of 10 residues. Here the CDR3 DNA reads TGTGCCACCAGACCAGACGAGCAGTACTTC. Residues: CATRPDEQYF.

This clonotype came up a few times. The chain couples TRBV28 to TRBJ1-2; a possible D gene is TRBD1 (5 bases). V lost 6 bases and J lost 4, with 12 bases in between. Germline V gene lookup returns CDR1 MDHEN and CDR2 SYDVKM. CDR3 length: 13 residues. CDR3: CASRQGSTYGYTF. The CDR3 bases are TGTGCCAGCAGGCAGGGATCGACCTATGGCTACACCTTC.

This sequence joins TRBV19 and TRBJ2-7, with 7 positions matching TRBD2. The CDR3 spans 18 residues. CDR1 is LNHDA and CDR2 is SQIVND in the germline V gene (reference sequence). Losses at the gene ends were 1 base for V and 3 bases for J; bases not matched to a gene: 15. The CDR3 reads CASSIAPPMAGVGYEQYF. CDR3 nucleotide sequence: TGTGCCAGTAGTATAGCCCCCCCCATGGCGGGAGTTGGCTACGAGCAGTACTTC.

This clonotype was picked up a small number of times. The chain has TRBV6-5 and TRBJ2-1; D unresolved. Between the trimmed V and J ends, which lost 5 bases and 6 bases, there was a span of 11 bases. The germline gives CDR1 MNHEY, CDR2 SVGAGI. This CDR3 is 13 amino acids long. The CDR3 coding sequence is TGTGCCAGCAGTGAAGTTACCTCCAATGAGCAGTTCTTC. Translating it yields CASSEVTSNEQFF.

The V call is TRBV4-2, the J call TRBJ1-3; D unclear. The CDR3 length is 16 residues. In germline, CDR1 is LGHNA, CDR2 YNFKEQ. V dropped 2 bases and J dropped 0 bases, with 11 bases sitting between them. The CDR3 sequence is CASSQSTPSSGNTIYF. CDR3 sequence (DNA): TGTGCCAGCAGCCAATCAACACCGAGCTCTGGAAACACCATATATTTT.

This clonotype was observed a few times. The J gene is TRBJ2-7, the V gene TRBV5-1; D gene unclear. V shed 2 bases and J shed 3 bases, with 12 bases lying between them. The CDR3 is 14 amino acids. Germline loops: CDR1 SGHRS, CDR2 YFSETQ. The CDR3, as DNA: TGCGCCAGCAGCTTCCCAGACAAGAACTACGAGCAGTACTTC. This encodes CASSFPDKNYEQYF.

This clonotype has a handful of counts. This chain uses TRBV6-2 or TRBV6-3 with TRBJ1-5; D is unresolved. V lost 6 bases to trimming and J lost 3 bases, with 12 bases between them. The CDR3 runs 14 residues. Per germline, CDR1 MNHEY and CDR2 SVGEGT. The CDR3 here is CASSPRIFNQPQHF. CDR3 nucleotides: TGTGCCAGCAGCCCTCGGATATTCAATCAGCCCCAGCATTTT.

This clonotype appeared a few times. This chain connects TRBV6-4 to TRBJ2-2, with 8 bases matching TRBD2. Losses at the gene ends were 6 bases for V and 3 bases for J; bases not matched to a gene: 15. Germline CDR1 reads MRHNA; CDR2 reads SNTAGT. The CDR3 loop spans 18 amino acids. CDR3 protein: CASSRHLIAGPDTGELFF. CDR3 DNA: TGTGCCAGCAGCCGCCACCTCATAGCGGGGCCCGACACCGGGGAGCTGTTTTTT.

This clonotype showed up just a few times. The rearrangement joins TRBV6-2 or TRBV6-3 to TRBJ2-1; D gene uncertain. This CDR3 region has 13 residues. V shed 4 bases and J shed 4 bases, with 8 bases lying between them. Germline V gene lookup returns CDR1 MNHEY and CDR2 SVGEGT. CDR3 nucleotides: TGTGCCAGCAGTTCAGAGACTTACAATGAGCAGTTCTTC. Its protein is CASSSETYNEQFF.

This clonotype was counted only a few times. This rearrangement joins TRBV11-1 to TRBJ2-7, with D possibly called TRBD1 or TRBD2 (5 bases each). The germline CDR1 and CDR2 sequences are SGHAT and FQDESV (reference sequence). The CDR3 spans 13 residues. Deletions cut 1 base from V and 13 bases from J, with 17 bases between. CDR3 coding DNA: TGTGCCAGCAGCTTAGGAGGCATGGGGACGCAATACTTC. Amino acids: CASSLGGMGTQYF.

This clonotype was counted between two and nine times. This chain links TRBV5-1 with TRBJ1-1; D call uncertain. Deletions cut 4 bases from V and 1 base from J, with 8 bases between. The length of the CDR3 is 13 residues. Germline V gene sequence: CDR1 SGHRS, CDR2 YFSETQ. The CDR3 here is CASSPAWNTEAFF. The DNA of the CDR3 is TGCGCCAGCAGCCCTGCTTGGAACACTGAAGCTTTCTTT.

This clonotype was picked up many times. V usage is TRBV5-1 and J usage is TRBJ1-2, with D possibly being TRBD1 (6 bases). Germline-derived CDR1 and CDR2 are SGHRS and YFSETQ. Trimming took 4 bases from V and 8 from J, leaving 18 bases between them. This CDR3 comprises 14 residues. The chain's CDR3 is CASSPVGGGEGYTF. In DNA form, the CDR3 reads TGCGCCAGCAGCCCAGTGGGGGGCGGCGAAGGCTACACCTTC.

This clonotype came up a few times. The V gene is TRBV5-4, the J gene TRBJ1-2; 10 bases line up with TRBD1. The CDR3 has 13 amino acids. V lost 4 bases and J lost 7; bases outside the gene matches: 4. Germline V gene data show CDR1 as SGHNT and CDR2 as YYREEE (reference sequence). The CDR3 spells CASSQTGGGGYTF. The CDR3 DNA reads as TGTGCCAGCAGCCAGACAGGGGGCGGTGGCTACACCTTC.

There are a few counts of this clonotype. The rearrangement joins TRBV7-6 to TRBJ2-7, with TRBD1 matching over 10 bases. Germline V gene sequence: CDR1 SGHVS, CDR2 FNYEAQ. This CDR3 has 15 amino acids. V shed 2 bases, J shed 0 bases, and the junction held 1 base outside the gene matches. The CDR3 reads CASSLWTGGSYEQYF. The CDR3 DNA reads TGTGCCAGCAGCTTATGGACAGGGGGCTCCTACGAGCAGTACTTC. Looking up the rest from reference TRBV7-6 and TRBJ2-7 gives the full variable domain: GAGVSQSPRYKVTKRGQDVALRCDPISGHVSLYWYRQALGQGPEFLTYFNYEAQQDKSGLPNDRFSAERPEGSISTLTIQRTEQRDSAMYRCASSLWTGGSYEQYFGPGTRLTVT.

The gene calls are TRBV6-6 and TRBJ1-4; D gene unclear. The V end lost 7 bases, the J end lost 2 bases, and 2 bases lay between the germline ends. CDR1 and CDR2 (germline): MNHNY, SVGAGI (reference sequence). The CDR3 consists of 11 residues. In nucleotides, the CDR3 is TGTGCCAGCACTACTAATGAAAAACTGTTTTTT. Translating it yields CASTTNEKLFF.

The CDR3 region is CASSLVRQGEREQYV. CDR3 nucleotide sequence: TGTGCCAGCAGCTTAGTGAGGCAGGGGGAGCGCGAGCAGTACGTC. The V gene is TRBV11-3, the J gene TRBJ2-7; 7 bases align to TRBD1. Germline V gene data show CDR1 as SGHNT and CDR2 as YENEEA. The CDR3 runs to 15 residues. Germline trimming cut 1 base from V and 6 bases from J; bases unmatched to any gene: 9.

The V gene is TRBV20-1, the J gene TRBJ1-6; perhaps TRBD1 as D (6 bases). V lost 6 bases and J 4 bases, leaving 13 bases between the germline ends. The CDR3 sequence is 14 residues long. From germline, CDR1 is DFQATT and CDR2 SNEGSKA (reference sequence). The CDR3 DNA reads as TGCAGTGCCGAAGGACAGAATTATAATTCACCCCTCCACTTT. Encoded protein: CSAEGQNYNSPLHF.

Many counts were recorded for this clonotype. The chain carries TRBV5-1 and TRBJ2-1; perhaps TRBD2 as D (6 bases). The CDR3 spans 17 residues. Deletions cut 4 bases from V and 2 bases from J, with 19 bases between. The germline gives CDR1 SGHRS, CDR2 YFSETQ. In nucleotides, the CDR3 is TGCGCCAGCAGCGGTACGGAGGGGAGTCGGACCTACAATGAGCAGTTCTTC. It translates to CASSGTEGSRTYNEQFF.

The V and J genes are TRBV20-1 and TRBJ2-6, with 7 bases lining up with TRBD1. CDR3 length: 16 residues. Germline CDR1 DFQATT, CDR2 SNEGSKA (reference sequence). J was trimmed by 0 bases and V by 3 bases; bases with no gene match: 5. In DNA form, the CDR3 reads TGCAGTGCTAGGGGGACAGACCACTCTGGGGCCAACGTCCTGACTTTC. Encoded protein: CSARGTDHSGANVLTF.

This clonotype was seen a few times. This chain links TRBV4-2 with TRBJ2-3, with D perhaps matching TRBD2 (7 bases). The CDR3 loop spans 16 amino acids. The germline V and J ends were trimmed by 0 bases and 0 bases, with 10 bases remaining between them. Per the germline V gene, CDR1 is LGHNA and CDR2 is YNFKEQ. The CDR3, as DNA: TGTGCCAGCAGCCAAGACCGCGGGGGCAGCACAGATACGCAGTATTTT. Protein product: CASSQDRGGSTDTQYF.

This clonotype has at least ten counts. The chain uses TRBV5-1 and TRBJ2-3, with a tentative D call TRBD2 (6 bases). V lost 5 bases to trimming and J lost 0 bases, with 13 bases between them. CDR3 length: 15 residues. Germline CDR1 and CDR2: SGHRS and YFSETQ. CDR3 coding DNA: TGCGCCAGCAGGATCAATAGCGGTAGCACAGATACGCAGTATTTT. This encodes CASRINSGSTDTQYF.